The source of this T cell receptor (beta chain) is a study of T cells after yellow fever vaccination. TCRdb processed the 5' RACE reads anew with MiXCR; each CDR3 protein has one entry. The sample carries 150,000 to 200,000 distinct CDR3 sequences, 11% recorded once. This clonotype has more than one count but fewer than ten. Germline trimming cut 1 base from V and 8 bases from J; bases unmatched to any gene: 5. The CDR3 loop spans 14 amino acids. CDR1 and CDR2 (germline): SGHTA, FQGTGA. This specimen was CD8+ T cells sorted from PBMCs, taken 15 days after the yellow fever booster vaccination. The chain couples TRBV7-3 to TRBJ2-1; 7 bases are shared with TRBD2. The sequence was obtained from a man in his late teens or twenties who received the YFV17D yellow fever vaccine. The CDR3 sequence is CASSLMGGNDEQFF. The CDR3 DNA is TGTGCCAGCAGCTTAATGGGAGGGAACGATGAGCAGTTCTTC.